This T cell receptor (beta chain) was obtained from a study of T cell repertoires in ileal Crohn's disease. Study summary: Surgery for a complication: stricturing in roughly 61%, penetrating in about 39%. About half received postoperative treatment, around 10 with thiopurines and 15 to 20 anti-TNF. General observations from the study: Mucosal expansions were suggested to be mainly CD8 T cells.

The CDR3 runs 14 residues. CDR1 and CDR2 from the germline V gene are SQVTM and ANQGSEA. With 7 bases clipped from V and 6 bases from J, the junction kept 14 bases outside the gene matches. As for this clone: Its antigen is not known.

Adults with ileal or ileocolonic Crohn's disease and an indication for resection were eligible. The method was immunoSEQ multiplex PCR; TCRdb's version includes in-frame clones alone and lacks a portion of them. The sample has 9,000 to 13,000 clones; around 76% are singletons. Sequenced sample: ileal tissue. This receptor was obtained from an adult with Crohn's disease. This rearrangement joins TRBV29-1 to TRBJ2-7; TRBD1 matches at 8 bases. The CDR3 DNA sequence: TGCAGCGCCGTTTTTAGGACAGGGTTTGCCGAGCAGTACTTC. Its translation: CSAVFRTGFAEQYF.